These T cell receptor beta chains were read from a single sample in a study of blood T cell repertoires in COVID-19. Using immunoSEQ multiplex PCR, the repertoire was profiled, and TCRdb retains in-frame clones only, with some absent. In the table there are hundreds of thousands of clones, around 90% of which are singletons. Sequencing was carried out using peripheral blood. The receptors were gathered from a man in his 60s with COVID-19, enrolled during active disease. The CDR3 runs from the conserved cysteine through the conserved F or W. D genes are given only for firm matches. Clone size is stated in some rows and not others, as once, few, many or a class when expanded.

size	V	D	J	DNA	CDR3
.	TRBV10-3	.	TRBJ2-4	TGTGCCATCAGTGATATTATTCGGGGAGGAGGGGCCAAAAACATTCAGTACTTC	CAISDIIRGGGAKNIQYF
.	TRBV6-5	TRBD2	TRBJ2-7	TGTGCCAGCAGGCCCACTAGCGGGAGAAACGAGCAGTACTTC	CASRPTSGRNEQYF
.	TRBV7-2	.	TRBJ2-1	TGTGCCAGCAGCTTAGGACTGGTCCAGCAGTTCTTC	CASSLGLVQQFF
.	TRBV5-1	.	TRBJ2-5	TGCGCCAGCAGCTTGAGGCAGGGAGAGACCCAGTACTTC	CASSLRQGETQYF
.	TRBV6-2/TRBV6-3	.	TRBJ2-1	TGTGCCAGCAGTTACTCAGGGGGACGAGGTAATGAGCAGTTCTTC	CASSYSGGRGNEQFF
.	TRBV10-3	.	TRBJ1-5	TGTGCCATCAGTCCGGGAAGCAATCAGCCCCAGCATTTT	CAISPGSNQPQHF
.	TRBV7-2	.	TRBJ2-7	TGTGCCAGCAGAATTGGGAGCTCCTACGAGCAGTACTTC	CASRIGSSYEQYF
.	TRBV6-2/TRBV6-3	TRBD2	TRBJ2-1	TGTGCCAGCAGTTACGGGGGGGATGGCTTCGAGCAGTTCTTC	CASSYGGDGFEQFF
once	TRBV12-3/TRBV12-4	.	TRBJ1-1	TGTGCCAGCAGTTTAGGGACTACTGAAGCTTTCTTT	CASSLGTTEAFF
once	TRBV11-2	.	TRBJ1-3	TGTGCCAGCAGCCGACCCGGGAGAAGCTCTGGAAACACCATATATTTT	CASSRPGRSSGNTIYF
once	TRBV29-1	.	TRBJ2-7	TGCAGCGCAGCTACAGGTTCCTACGAGCAGTACTTC	CSAATGSYEQYF
.	TRBV23-1	.	TRBJ1-4	TGCGCCAGCAGCCCGGGAGGGGCCCTTAATGAAAAACTGTTTTTT	CASSPGGALNEKLFF
.	TRBV6-1	TRBD2	TRBJ2-2	TGTGCCAGCAGTGCCCTAGCGGGGGGCGGTAGGTCCGGGGAGCTGTTTTTT	CASSALAGGGRSGELFF
.	TRBV5-4	.	TRBJ2-7	TGTGCCAGCAGCTTGAGGGGTAGTACCTACGAGCAGTACTTC	CASSLRGSTYEQYF
.	TRBV3-1/TRBV3-2	TRBD2	TRBJ2-3	TGTGCCAGCAGCACCCGACTAGCGGAGAGAGATACGCAGTATTTT	CASSTRLAERDTQYF
.	TRBV7-3	.	TRBJ2-3	TGTGCCAGCAGCGGGAATAAGGGGGTCCCTACTAGCACAGATACGCAGTATTTT	CASSGNKGVPTSTDTQYF
.	TRBV6-5	.	TRBJ2-4	TGTGCCAGCACCGAAAACAGGGTGGCCAAAAACATTCAGTACTTC	CASTENRVAKNIQYF
.	TRBV5-1	.	TRBJ1-5	TGCGCCAGCAGCGTTCAGGGTTACCAGCCCCAGCATTTT	CASSVQGYQPQHF
.	TRBV7-2	.	TRBJ2-4	TGTGCCAGCAGCTTAGACGCGAACATTCAGTACTTC	CASSLDANIQYF
.	TRBV7-9	.	TRBJ2-7	TGTGCCAGCAGCTTACGGGGTCGGGCCGAGCAGTACTTC	CASSLRGRAEQYF
.	TRBV7-3	.	TRBJ1-1	TGTGCCAGCAGCTCAGGCCGAACCTTCAGGGGCACTGAAGCTTTCTTT	CASSSGRTFRGTEAFF
once	TRBV19	.	TRBJ2-4	TGTGCCAGTAGTATCTTAGGTCTAATCGGAGGCAAAAACATTCAGTACTTC	CASSILGLIGGKNIQYF
.	TRBV24-1	TRBD1	TRBJ1-2	TGTGCCACCAGTGACCAGGGACAGATCTATGGCTACACCTTC	CATSDQGQIYGYTF
.	TRBV6-1	.	TRBJ2-3	TGTGCCAGCAGTGCCACCCCTACAGGCCGCGTCGGTGATACGCAGTATTTT	CASSATPTGRVGDTQYF
.	TRBV5-1	TRBD2	TRBJ2-1	TGCGCCAGCAGCTTGGCCGGGGGGGAAGCCGAGCAGTTCTTC	CASSLAGGEAEQFF
.	TRBV6-2/TRBV6-3	.	TRBJ1-2	TGTGCCAGCAGCCCTACGCCTGCTTTCAGTACTAACTATGGCTACACCTTC	CASSPTPAFSTNYGYTF
once	TRBV7-2	.	TRBJ2-4	TGTGCCAGCAGCTTAACCGGCGGCCACATTCAGTACTTC	CASSLTGGHIQYF
.	TRBV18	.	TRBJ2-5	TGTGCCAGCTCACCACAGGTAGGGCCTCGGGGAGAAGAGACCCAGTACTTC	CASSPQVGPRGEETQYF
once	TRBV3-1/TRBV3-2	.	TRBJ1-2	TGTGCCAGCAGCCAAGATCTGAGTGCTCACAGTCCTAAAACGGGGGGCTACACCTTC	CASSQDLSAHSPKTGGYTF
.	TRBV12-3/TRBV12-4	.	TRBJ1-6	TGTGCCAGCAGTATCTCAGGGGTATCACCCCTCCACTTT	CASSISGVSPLHF
.	TRBV19	TRBD2	TRBJ2-3	TGTGCCAGTGGAACTAGCGGGGTGGGCAGGGATACGCAGTATTTT	CASGTSGVGRDTQYF
.	TRBV4-2	.	TRBJ2-3	TGTGCCAGCAGCCAGGGTCCTGGGCTAGCTGGAGACACAGATACGCAGTATTTT	CASSQGPGLAGDTDTQYF
.	TRBV5-4	TRBD2	TRBJ2-1	TGTGCCAGCAGCCTAGGACTAGCGGGAGTGGGCAATGAGCAGTTCTTC	CASSLGLAGVGNEQFF